The 24 T cell receptor beta chains presented below share a single source sample, sequenced in a study of shared clonotypes between healthy human individuals. Assay used: immunoSEQ multiplex PCR; TCRdb lists only in-frame clones, some missing. The sample lists hundreds of thousands of clones; approximately 73% were seen once. Sequencing used memory CD4+ T cells sorted from blood. Subset indicated: CD45RA-negative fraction. Every receptor here comes from a woman in her thirties in good health.

This chain connects TRBV15 to TRBJ1-1, with D tentatively TRBD1 (6 bases). Germline loops: CDR1 LNHNV, CDR2 YYDKDF (reference sequence). Trimming took off 0 bases at V and 5 bases at J, with 13 bases between the two ends. There are 15 residues in the CDR3. CDR3 bases: TGTGCCACCAGCAGAGATCCCCAGGGGAGTACTGAAGCTTTCTTT. This encodes CATSRDPQGSTEAFF.

J is TRBJ1-4 and V is TRBV10-3; 9 bases agree with TRBD1. V was clipped by 3 bases and J by 7 bases; unmatched bases: 9. Looked up from germline, CDR1 is ENHRY and CDR2 is SYGVKD. The CDR3 loop spans 16 amino acids. The CDR3 nucleotides are TGTGCCATCAGTGACAGGACGGGACAGGGTCGTGAAAAACTGTTTTTT. This gives the protein CAISDRTGQGREKLFF.

The rearrangement links TRBV5-1 to TRBJ2-7; 7 nucleotides align to TRBD2. V lost 4 bases to trimming and J lost 4 bases; unmatched junction nucleotides: 8. There are 14 residues in the CDR3. The germline V gene encodes CDR1 SGHRS and CDR2 YFSETQ. The CDR3 nucleotides read TGCGCCAGCAGCCTTAGCGGGTTAAAGTACGAGCAGTACTTC. This gives the protein CASSLSGLKYEQYF.

This clone has just a few counts. The chain employs TRBV5-1 and TRBJ2-5; D is possibly TRBD2 (6 bases). CDR1 SGHRS and CDR2 YFSETQ come from the germline V gene. V was shortened by 0 bases and J by 5 bases, with 14 bases between the two germline ends. This CDR3 is 15 amino acids long. The CDR3 sequence is CASSLAQGGFETQYF. Written as DNA, the CDR3 is TGCGCCAGCAGCTTGGCCCAGGGAGGTTTCGAGACCCAGTACTTC.

The chain recombines TRBV4-1 with TRBJ2-4; TRBD2 might be the D (5 bases). This CDR3 is built from 18 residues. Germline CDR1 MGHRA, CDR2 YSYEKL. V lost 2 bases, J lost 0 bases, and 17 bases lay in between. The CDR3 region is CASSQRAEGDRAKNIQYF. The CDR3 DNA follows: TGCGCCAGCAGCCAAAGGGCCGAGGGAGATCGAGCCAAAAACATTCAGTACTTC.

This chain connects TRBV6-5 to TRBJ2-5; 8 nucleotides align to TRBD1. The trim removed 2 bases at V and 7 bases at J, leaving 6 bases unmatched. In germline, CDR1 is MNHEY, CDR2 SVGAGI. The CDR3 has 14 amino acids. Here the CDR3 reads CASSYPGTGATQYF. The CDR3 bases are TGTGCCAGCAGTTACCCCGGGACAGGAGCGACCCAGTACTTC.

The V call is TRBV30, the J call TRBJ2-7; D is perhaps TRBD1 or TRBD2 (5 bases each). Germline assignment: CDR1 GTSNPN and CDR2 SVGIG (reference sequence). V shed 2 bases and J shed 3 bases, with 8 bases lying between them. CDR3 length equals 12 residues. CDR3 in DNA: TGTGCCTGGAGTAGGGGAGACTACGAGCAGTACTTC. This sequence encodes CAWSRGDYEQYF.

V is TRBV5-6 and J is TRBJ1-1, with unresolved D. Germline V CDR1 and CDR2: SGHDT, YYEEEE. V lost 7 bases, J lost 2 bases, and 15 bases lay in between. This CDR3 spans 14 amino acids. The CDR3 is CASGSTRSNTEAFF. The CDR3 region has the DNA TGTGCCAGCGGATCGACAAGATCCAACACTGAAGCTTTCTTT.

This chain joins TRBV6-1 and TRBJ1-4, with 9 bases identical to TRBD1. Germline assignment: CDR1 MNHNS and CDR2 SASEGT. Trimming took 8 bases from V and 8 from J; bases not matched to a gene: 9. This CDR3 is built from 14 residues. CDR3 amino acids: CASCLQGAGEKLFF. The CDR3 DNA reads TGTGCCAGCTGTTTACAGGGGGCGGGAGAAAAACTGTTTTTT.

J is TRBJ2-6 and V is TRBV6-5; D not certain. The germline V and J ends were trimmed by 6 bases and 2 bases, with 5 bases remaining between them. The CDR3 length is 13 residues. Germline V lookup: CDR1 MNHEY, CDR2 SVGAGI. The CDR3 nucleotides read TGTGCCAGCAGCCCCGCTGGGGCCAACGTCCTGACTTTC. It specifies CASSPAGANVLTF.

Only a few counts were recorded for this clone. The chain recombines TRBV6-4 with TRBJ2-2; the match to TRBD1 covers 7 bases. The CDR3 length is 15 residues. Germline CDR1 and CDR2: MRHNA and SNTAGT. Trimming removed 5 bases from V and 7 bases from J; junction bases left unmatched: 10. CDR3 in DNA: TGTGCCAGCAGTCCCGCCGGGACAGACGACGGGGAGCTGTTTTTT. Its protein product is CASSPAGTDDGELFF.

The chain is built from TRBV7-2 and TRBJ2-2; TRBD2 is a possible D gene (6 bases). The ends were cut back, 2 bases at V and 7 bases at J, with 20 bases in the middle. Per germline, CDR1 SGHTA and CDR2 FQGNSA. CDR3 size: 17 residues. CDR3 amino acids: CASSLMSWGEFSGELFF. For the CDR3, the DNA is TGTGCCAGCAGCTTAATGTCTTGGGGGGAATTCAGCGGGGAGCTGTTTTTT.

The chain uses TRBV2 and TRBJ1-5; D may be TRBD1 (6 bases). V was clipped by 6 bases and J by 4 bases, with 10 bases between them. This CDR3 has 13 amino acids. The germline gives CDR1 SNHLY, CDR2 FYNNEI. The CDR3 here is CASRGTLNQPQHF. The CDR3 nucleotides read TGTGCCAGCAGGGGGACACTTAATCAGCCCCAGCATTTT.

The chain couples TRBV7-6 to TRBJ2-7, with 7 bases matching TRBD1. Germline V CDR1 and CDR2: SGHVS, FNYEAQ. The CDR3 extends over 13 amino acids. V was pared by 0 bases and J by 7 bases, with 3 bases of the junction left unmatched. As DNA, the CDR3 is TGTGCCAGCAGCTTAGCAGCAGGGGGAGAGCAGTACTTC. Translated: CASSLAAGGEQYF.

V and J are TRBV6-1 and TRBJ1-2; D ambiguous. V was trimmed by 5 bases and J by 5 bases, leaving 18 bases between them. The CDR3 is 15 amino acids. Per germline, CDR1 MNHNS and CDR2 SASEGT. CDR3: CASSPPPQREYGYTF. The CDR3 bases are TGTGCCAGCAGTCCTCCGCCACAGAGAGAGTATGGCTACACCTTC.

CDR3 amino acids: CASSQGSGPNYGYTF. The DNA for the CDR3 is TGTGCCAGCAGCCAAGGGTCCGGACCTAACTATGGCTACACCTTC. V is TRBV5-4 and J is TRBJ1-2; D gene unclear. Trimming pared 4 bases from V and 0 bases from J, leaving 13 bases between. This CDR3 comprises 15 residues. CDR1 is SGHNT, CDR2 YYREEE, per germline (reference sequence).

This clone has only a few counts. The chain carries TRBV28 and TRBJ2-1, with 9 nucleotides matching TRBD2. Germline trimming cut 8 bases from V and 1 base from J; bases unmatched to any gene: 18. Germline assignment: CDR1 MDHEN and CDR2 SYDVKM. There are 19 residues in the CDR3. The CDR3 here is CASHFIAGVRDLSYNEQFF. The CDR3 DNA sequence: TGTGCCAGCCACTTTATAGCGGGAGTTAGAGACCTGTCCTACAATGAGCAGTTCTTC.

The chain carries TRBV28 and TRBJ1-4; D unresolved. CDR3 length: 15 amino acids. Trimming shortened V by 6 bases and J by 8 bases, and 19 bases separated the two germline ends. Per germline, CDR1 MDHEN and CDR2 SYDVKM. As DNA, the CDR3 is TGTGCCAGCAGCCCGCCCACGCTAGTGGGGGAAAAACTGTTTTTT. It encodes CASSPPTLVGEKLFF.

The chain carries TRBV18 and TRBJ1-3, with a weak D call TRBD1 (5 bases). CDR3 length equals 15 residues. Germline V gene lookup returns CDR1 KGHSH and CDR2 LQKENI. V shed 6 bases and J shed 4 bases, with 16 bases lying between them. The CDR3 DNA reads as TGTGCCAGCTCTCGCGACAGTAGCGACGGAAACACCATATATTTT. Translation gives CASSRDSSDGNTIYF.

The CDR3 nucleotides read TGCGCCAGCAGCTTGGTTACAGGGAAAGATGGCTACACCTTC. Translated: CASSLVTGKDGYTF. The chain joins TRBV5-1 to TRBJ1-2; perhaps TRBD1 as D (6 bases). Germline V lookup: CDR1 SGHRS, CDR2 YFSETQ. The V gene lost 0 bases and the J gene lost 6 bases, with 12 bases spanning the gap. CDR3 length: 14 residues.

V usage is TRBV18 and J usage is TRBJ1-2; the D gene is possibly TRBD1 (5 bases). V lost 5 bases, J lost 6 bases, and 13 bases lay in between. The CDR3 length is 13 residues. The V gene's germline CDR1 is KGHSH and CDR2 LQKENI. The CDR3 DNA reads TGTGCCAGCTCAAAAACAGGATCCGATGGCTACACCTTC. Its translation is CASSKTGSDGYTF.

V and J are TRBV2 and TRBJ1-1; perhaps TRBD1 as D (5 bases). The CDR3 runs 11 residues. Trimming removed 6 bases at V and 11 bases at J, with 13 bases between. Germline values: CDR1 SNHLY, CDR2 FYNNEI. The CDR3 coding sequence is TGTGCCAGCAGAGGGACGGCCTCGGCTTTCTTT. Translated, it gives CASRGTASAFF.

The chain recombines TRBV25-1 with TRBJ2-1; either TRBD1 or TRBD2 may supply D (5 bases each). This CDR3 spans 15 amino acids. Germline V gene lookup returns CDR1 MGHDK and CDR2 SYGVNS. The V and J ends lost 3 bases and 6 bases respectively, with 15 bases between them. In DNA form, the CDR3 reads TGTGCCAGCAGTGATGCCGGGACCGAATTCAATGAGCAGTTCTTC. Protein sequence: CASSDAGTEFNEQFF.

This clone was found a few times. The V call is TRBV14, the J call TRBJ2-7; D might be TRBD2 (5 bases). The CDR3 consists of 16 residues. CDR1 is SGHDN, CDR2 FVKESK, per germline. V was shortened by 6 bases and J by 1 base, with 19 bases between the two germline ends. CDR3 protein: CASSPHGGHNSYEQYF. CDR3 DNA: TGTGCCAGCAGTCCTCATGGCGGGCATAATTCCTACGAGCAGTACTTC.